This TCR beta chain is from a study of cytomegalovirus exposure and HLA in healthy donors (dated by TCRdb to between 2016 and 2019). In the study overall: According to a later analysis, one platform produced both the roughly 120 validation repertoires and the 620 or so repertoires of the first cohort. To predict cytomegalovirus infection status, the study combined high-throughput TCR immunosequencing, statistical association of individual TCRs with disease status, and machine learning. The study was designed to test whether signatures of past pathogen exposure could be identified by cataloging public T cell receptors. Besides the first cohort of approximately 710 subjects, a separate validation cohort made up of 95 to 150 different subjects was used. General conclusions and limits of the study: In a later analysis, TCRs clustered in the first cohort were found to also tend to co-occur in the 110 or so validation repertoires, with roughly 93% of cluster scores above 0. Three of the identified cytomegalovirus-associated TCR beta chains were confirmed in vitro to be specific for cytomegalovirus antigens. A later analysis lacked HLA typing for the validation cohort, so it scored co-occurrence in that cohort across all 110 or so repertoires. The classifier was reported to diagnose cytomegalovirus status with high specificity and sensitivity in both the original and validation cohorts. According to the authors, the approach could potentially be generalized to other disease states and immunological phenotypes. Most TCR sequences were observed very rarely across donors, whereas some public TCRs were present in many individuals. In the study, some 160 TCR beta chains were listed as associated with cytomegalovirus.

Libraries were prepared through the immunoSEQ multiplex PCR assay. The authors processed their data as follows. A statistical classification framework was developed to diagnose cytomegalovirus status using the catalog of TCR beta chain sequences. Here the immuneACCESS table is served through TCRdb, limited to in-frame sequences with V and J called. Missing clones are a known gap in these copies; in checked studies unresolved V genes cover under half, and the rest lacks a known reason. V and J calls and clone size come straight from that table; D and trimming were deduced from the DNA. The sample table contains 150,000 or so clones; only one count was recorded for just over 85% of them. About 1.9% of the sample comes from the top ten. This clone was counted once. Its antigen target is currently unknown. Qualities for individual bases were not recorded, and no much larger clone is one base off. The donors belonged to the validation cohort of approximately 130 subjects, which was separate from the approximately 700-subject first cohort.

Trimming takes 0 bases from V and 5 bases from J, and the germline ends sit 10 bases apart. The CDR3, from cysteine to phenylalanine, totals 15 residues. The read is trimmed to its CDR3 DNA, 45 bases read in frame from base 1. In the germline V gene, CDR1 corresponds to LGHNA and CDR2 to YSLEER. The chain is assembled from TRBV4-3 and TRBJ1-4; tentative D gene TRBD1, with 5 bases matching. This TCR derives from a human donor in good health. Sequencing was performed on PBMCs. This receptor has the CDR3 CASSQEFNRNEKLFF. The DNA sequence is TGCGCCAGCAGCCAAGAGTTTAACAGGAATGAAAAACTGTTTTTT.